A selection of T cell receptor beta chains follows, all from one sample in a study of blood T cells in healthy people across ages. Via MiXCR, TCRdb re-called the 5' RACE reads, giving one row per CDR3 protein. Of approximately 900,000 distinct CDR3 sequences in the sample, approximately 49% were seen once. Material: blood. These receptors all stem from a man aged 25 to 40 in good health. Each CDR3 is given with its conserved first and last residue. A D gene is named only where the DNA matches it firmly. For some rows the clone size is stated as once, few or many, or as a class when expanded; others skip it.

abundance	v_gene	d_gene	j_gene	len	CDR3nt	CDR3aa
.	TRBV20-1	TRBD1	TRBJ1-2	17	TGCAGTGCTAGAAATTCGGGACAGGGGGCAGGAGGCTATGGCTACACCTTC	CSARNSGQGAGGYGYTF
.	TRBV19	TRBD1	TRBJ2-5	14	TGTGCCAGTAGTTTCGACAGGGGGGCAGAGACCCAGTACTTC	CASSFDRGAETQYF
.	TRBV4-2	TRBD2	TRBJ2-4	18	TGTGCCAGCAGCCCGTACCTAGCGGGGGGTGAGGGCAAAAACATTCAGTACTTC	CASSPYLAGGEGKNIQYF
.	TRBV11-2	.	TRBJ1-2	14	TGTGCCAGCAGCTTAGCAAGGGCCAACTATGGCTACACCTTT	CASSLARANYGYTF
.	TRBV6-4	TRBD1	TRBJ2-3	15	TGTGCCAGCAGTGATGGACAGGGCAACACAGATACGCAGTATTTT	CASSDGQGNTDTQYF
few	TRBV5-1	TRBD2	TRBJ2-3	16	TGCGCCAGCAGCTTGGTACCCGGGGGGGCCACCGATACGCAGTATTTT	CASSLVPGGATDTQYF
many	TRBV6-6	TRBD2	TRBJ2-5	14	TGTGCCAGCAGTCGGACTAGCGGGCAAGAGACCCAGTACTTC	CASSRTSGQETQYF
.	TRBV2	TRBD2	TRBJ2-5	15	TGTGCCAGCAGTGATCTAGCGGGGGCTCAAGAGACCCAGTACTTC	CASSDLAGAQETQYF
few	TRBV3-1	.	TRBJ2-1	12	TGTGCCAGCAGCCAAGAAGGGCGTGAGCAGTTCTTC	CASSQEGREQFF
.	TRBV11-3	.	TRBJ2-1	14	TGTGCCAGCAGCTCCCTCGGACGACACAATGAGCAGTTCTTC	CASSSLGRHNEQFF
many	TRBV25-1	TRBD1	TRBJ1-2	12	TGTGCCAGCAGTGGGACAGGGATTGGCTACACCTTC	CASSGTGIGYTF
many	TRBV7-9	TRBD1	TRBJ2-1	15	TGTGCCAGCAGCTTAGCGGGACAGGGTATGAATGAGCAGTTCTTC	CASSLAGQGMNEQFF
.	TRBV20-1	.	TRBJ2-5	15	TGCAGTGCTAGAGATGTGGCAGCGGGTAGGAATGAGCAGTACTTC	CSARDVAAGRNEQYF
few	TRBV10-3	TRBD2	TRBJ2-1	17	TGTGCCACCGGGGGGAGCGGGACGGCCCTCTCCTACAATGAGCAGTTCTTC	CATGGSGTALSYNEQFF
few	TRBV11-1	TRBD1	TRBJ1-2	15	TGTGCCAGCAGGCATCTCAGGGGGCGTTCCTATGGCTACACCTTC	CASRHLRGRSYGYTF
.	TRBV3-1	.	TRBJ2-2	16	TGTGCCAGCAGCCAAGATTACCGGGAGAACACCGGGGAGCTGTTTTTT	CASSQDYRENTGELFF
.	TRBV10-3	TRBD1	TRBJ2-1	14	TGTGCCATCAGTGAGTCCGACAGGGCCGGCACAGGGTTCTTC	CAISESDRAGTGFF
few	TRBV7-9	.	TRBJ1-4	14	TGTGCCAGCAGTCGGACAGACATAAATGAAAAACTGTTTTTT	CASSRTDINEKLFF
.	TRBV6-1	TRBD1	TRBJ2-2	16	TGTGCCAGCAGTGGCTTCGACAGGGATAGGACCGGGGAGCTGTTTTTT	CASSGFDRDRTGELFF
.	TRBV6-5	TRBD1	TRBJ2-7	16	TGTGCCAGCAGTTACACCGGGACAGGGCGAGTCTACGAGCAGTACTTC	CASSYTGTGRVYEQYF
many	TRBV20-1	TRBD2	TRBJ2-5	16	TGCAGTGCTAGATCGGAAGCGGGGGGAGAACAAGAGACCCAGTACTTC	CSARSEAGGEQETQYF
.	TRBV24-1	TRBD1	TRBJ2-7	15	TGTGCCACCAGTTCCAGGGACAGAACAATTGGAACCCAGTACTTC	CATSSRDRTIGTQYF
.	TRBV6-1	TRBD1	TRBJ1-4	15	TGTGCCAGCAGTGATACGGACAGGGGTAATGAAAAACTGTTTTTT	CASSDTDRGNEKLFF
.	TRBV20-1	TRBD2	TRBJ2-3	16	TGCAGTGCTGTTAAAAGGACTAGCGGTTGGTCGGATACGCAGTATTTT	CSAVKRTSGWSDTQYF
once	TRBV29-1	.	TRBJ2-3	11	TGCAGCGGCGTTCGCACAGATACGCAGTATTTT	CSGVRTDTQYF
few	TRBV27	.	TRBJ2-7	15	TGTGCCAGCAGTTTATCGTTGCGGTTCTCCTACGAGCAGTACTTC	CASSLSLRFSYEQYF
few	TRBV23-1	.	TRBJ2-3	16	TGCGCCAGCAGTCCTTGGGTACCGGGATCCACAGATACGCAGTATTTT	CASSPWVPGSTDTQYF
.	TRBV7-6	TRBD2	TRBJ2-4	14	TGTGCCAGCAGCTTAGAAGGTGCGGGAGGGGAGCAGTACTTC	CASSLEGAGGEQYF
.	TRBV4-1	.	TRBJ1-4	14	TGCGCCAGCAGCCAAGACCGGGGGCGTGAAAAACTGTTTTTT	CASSQDRGREKLFF
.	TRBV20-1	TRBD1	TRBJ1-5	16	TGCAGTGGAAGGGGCAGGGGGGAATATAGCAATCAGCCCCAGCATTTT	CSGRGRGEYSNQPQHF
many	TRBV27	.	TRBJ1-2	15	TGTGCCAGCAGTCCTACCACCCGGGCCGACTATGGCTACACCTTC	CASSPTTRADYGYTF
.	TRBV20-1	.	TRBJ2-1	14	TGCAGTGCTCGGCCTCGGGGCTCCTACAATGAGCAGTTCTTC	CSARPRGSYNEQFF
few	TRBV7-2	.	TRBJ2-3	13	TGTGCCAGCAGCGCCCTTTCGTCGGATACGCAGTATTTT	CASSALSSDTQYF
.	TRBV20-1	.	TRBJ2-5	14	TGCAGTGCCGCAGAGGGGGGGTTCTCGAGAGAGCAGTACTTC	CSAAEGGFSREQYF
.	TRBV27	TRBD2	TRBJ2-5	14	TGTGCCAGCAGTGCCCTAGCGGGGGATGAGACCCAGTACTTC	CASSALAGDETQYF
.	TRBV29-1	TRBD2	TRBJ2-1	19	TGCAGCGTTGAAAATGCGGCGGGGGGCCTCGCTTCCCTGTACAATGAGCAGTTCTTC	CSVENAAGGLASLYNEQFF
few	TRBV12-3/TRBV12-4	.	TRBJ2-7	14	TGTGCCAGCAGTTTAAGAGTTGTCTCCTACGAGCAGTACTTC	CASSLRVVSYEQYF
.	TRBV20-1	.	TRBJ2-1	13	TGCAGTGCGCCGGACAGCCCGGGAGAGACCCAGTTCTTC	CSAPDSPGETQFF